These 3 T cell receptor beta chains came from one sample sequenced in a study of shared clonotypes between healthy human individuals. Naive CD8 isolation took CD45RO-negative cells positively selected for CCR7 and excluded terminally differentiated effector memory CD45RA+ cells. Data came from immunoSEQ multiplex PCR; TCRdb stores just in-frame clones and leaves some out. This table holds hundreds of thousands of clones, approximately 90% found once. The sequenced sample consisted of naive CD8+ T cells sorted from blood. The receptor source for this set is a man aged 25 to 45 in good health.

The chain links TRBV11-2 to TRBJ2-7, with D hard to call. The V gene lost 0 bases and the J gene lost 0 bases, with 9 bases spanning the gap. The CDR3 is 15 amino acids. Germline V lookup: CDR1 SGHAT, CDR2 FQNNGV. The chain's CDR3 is CASSLEAHPSYEQYF. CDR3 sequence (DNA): TGTGCCAGCAGCTTAGAAGCGCACCCCTCCTACGAGCAGTACTTC.

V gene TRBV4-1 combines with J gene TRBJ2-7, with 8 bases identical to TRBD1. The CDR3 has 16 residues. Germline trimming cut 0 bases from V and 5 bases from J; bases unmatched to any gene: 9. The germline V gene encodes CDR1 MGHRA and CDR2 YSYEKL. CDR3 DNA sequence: TGCGCCAGCAGCCAAGAGTTCGAGGACAGGGCTGACGAGCAGTACTTC. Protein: CASSQEFEDRADEQYF.

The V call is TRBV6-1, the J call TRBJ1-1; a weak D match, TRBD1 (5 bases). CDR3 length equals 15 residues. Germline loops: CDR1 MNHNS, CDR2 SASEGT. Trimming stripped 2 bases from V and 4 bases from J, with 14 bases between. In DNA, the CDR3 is TGTGCCAGCAGTGAATCGATCAGGAGGGGCACTGAAGCTTTCTTT. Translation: CASSESIRRGTEAFF.